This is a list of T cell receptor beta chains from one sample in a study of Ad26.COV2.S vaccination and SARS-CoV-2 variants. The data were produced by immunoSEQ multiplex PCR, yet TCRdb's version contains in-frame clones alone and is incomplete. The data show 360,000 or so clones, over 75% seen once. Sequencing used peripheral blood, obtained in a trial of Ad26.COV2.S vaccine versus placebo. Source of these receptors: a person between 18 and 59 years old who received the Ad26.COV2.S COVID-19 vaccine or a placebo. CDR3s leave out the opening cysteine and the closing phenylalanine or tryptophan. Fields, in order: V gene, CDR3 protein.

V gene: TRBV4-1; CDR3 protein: ASSKEGNYGYT
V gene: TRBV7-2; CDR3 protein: ASSSRQGREKLF
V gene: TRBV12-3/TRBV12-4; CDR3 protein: ASSLITNTEAF
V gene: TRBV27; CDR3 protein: ASSWNGGAVETQY
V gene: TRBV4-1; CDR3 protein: ASSQEGSAYEQY
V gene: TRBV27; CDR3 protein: ASSLVFGGGTEAF
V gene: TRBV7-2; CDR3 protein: ASSGYSNQPQH
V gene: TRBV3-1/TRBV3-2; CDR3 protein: ASSHGGGVDTEAF
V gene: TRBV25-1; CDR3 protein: ASAYGQVNEQF
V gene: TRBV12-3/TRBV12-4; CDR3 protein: ASGTGAYEQY
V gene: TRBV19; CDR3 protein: ASSITGTAANQPQH
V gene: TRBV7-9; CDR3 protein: ASSPMSFGYT
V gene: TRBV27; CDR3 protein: ASSPGWGQMNNYEQY
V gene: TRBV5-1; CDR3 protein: ASTQAFQGASGYT
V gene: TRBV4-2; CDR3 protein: ASSQDAGRATEAF
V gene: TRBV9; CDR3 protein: ASSTRDSSYGYT
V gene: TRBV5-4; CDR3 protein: ASSFGLEQY
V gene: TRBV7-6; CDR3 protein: ASSLSAGYLLGNEQF
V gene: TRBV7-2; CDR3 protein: ASSSISSYEQY
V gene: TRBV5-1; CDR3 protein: ASSLASGGPDTQY
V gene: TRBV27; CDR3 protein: ASSLSRYGGTRAPEGSGYT
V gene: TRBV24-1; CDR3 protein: ATQAWETDTQY
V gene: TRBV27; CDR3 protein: ASSNSGTGFWEKLF
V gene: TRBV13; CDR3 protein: ASSSTYRGTSGNTIY
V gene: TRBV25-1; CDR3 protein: ASSEFRTEQF
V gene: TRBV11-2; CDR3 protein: ASSRDGTYQETQY
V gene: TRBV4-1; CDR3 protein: ASSQEGPLFANTGELF